In its sample, the clone carrying this T cell receptor (beta chain) was seen a few times. In germline, CDR1 is MNHEY, CDR2 SVGAGI. This CDR3 has 15 amino acids. V gave up 5 bases and J gave up 0 bases; unmatched junction bases: 6. CD4+ cells yielded CD45RA+ naive and CD45RA-negative memory subsets. Measured with immunoSEQ multiplex PCR; TCRdb has only the in-frame clones, and not every one. Altogether over a million clones are present, around 95% being singletons, with the ten largest covering 1% to 1.5%. This specimen comes from a study of shared clonotypes between healthy human individuals. The material sequenced was naive CD4+ T cells sorted from blood. Subset reported: CD45RA+ positively selected. This TCR derives from a man aged 30 to 45 in good health. The chain has TRBV6-5 and TRBJ2-7; 8 nucleotides match TRBD1. The CDR3, as DNA: TGTGCCAGCAGTCCTGGACAGGGTCTCTCCTACGAGCAGTACTTC. It encodes CASSPGQGLSYEQYF.